This T cell receptor (beta chain) came from a study of identical twins. Whole-study findings and limits: Invariant MAIT and iNKT cells may have partly biased zero-insertion analyses.

One entry per CDR3 protein, called by TCRdb with MiXCR from the 5' RACE reads. The sample comprises over 550,000 distinct CDR3 sequences, roughly 7.1% of which are singletons, and 1.5% to 2% rests with the top ten. The V end was cut by 6 bases, the J end by 3 bases, with 13 bases between. Germline V gene lookup returns CDR1 SQVTM and CDR2 ANQGSEA. The CDR3 sequence is 13 residues long. This clonotype was seen at least ten times. The antigen remains undetermined. A further study also used this sample, focusing on yellow fever vaccine responses in identical twins.

This chain joins TRBV29-1 and TRBJ2-3; D tentatively reads TRBD1 or TRBD2 (6 bases each). This TCR derives from a young woman in good health. The sequencing input was PBMCs. The CDR3 sequence is CSVNQGRTDTQYF. The CDR3 DNA reads TGCAGCGTAAATCAGGGGAGGACAGATACGCAGTATTTT.